The 5 T cell receptor beta chains presented below share a single source sample, sequenced in a study of blood T cell repertoires in COVID-19. Produced via immunoSEQ multiplex PCR; TCRdb's table is partial and in-frame only. Of about 400,000 clones detected, roughly 84% appear once; the ten largest clones hold 2.5% to 3.5%. Sequenced sample: PBMCs or T cells enriched from blood (not recorded which). The receptor source for this set is a woman under 40 who had recovered from COVID-19.

This clone occurred a few times. In DNA form, the CDR3 reads TGTGCCAGCAGCGGATCGACAGGCGGCTACGAGCAGTACTTC. Amino acid sequence: CASSGSTGGYEQYF. The chain uses TRBV6-5 and TRBJ2-7, with a possible D match to TRBD1 (6 bases). This CDR3 has 14 amino acids. Germline CDR1 and CDR2: MNHEY and SVGAGI. V shed 6 bases and J shed 3 bases, with 15 bases lying between them.

The genes are TRBV5-4 and TRBJ2-2, with TRBD1 matching 8 bases. Germline CDR1 is SGHNT and CDR2 is YYREEE (reference sequence). This CDR3 spans 16 amino acids. The junction had 10 bases not matched to a gene; V was cut back by 3 bases and J by 6 bases. The CDR3 bases are TGTGCCAGCAGCTCCCACCAGGGGGCATTAGCCGGGGAGCTGTTTTTT. This sequence encodes CASSSHQGALAGELFF.

This chain joins TRBV9 and TRBJ1-2; D possibly corresponds to TRBD1 (5 bases). The CDR3 has 15 residues. Looked up from germline, CDR1 is SGDLS and CDR2 is YYNGEE. V was shortened by 2 bases and J by 3 bases, with 14 bases between the two germline ends. CDR3 bases: TGTGCCAGCAGCGTCCGACAGTACCCCCACTATGGCTACACCTTC. This translates into CASSVRQYPHYGYTF. Looking up the rest from reference TRBV9 and TRBJ1-2 gives the full variable domain: DSGVTQTPKHLITATGQRVTLRCSPRSGDLSVYWYQQSLDQGLQFLIQYYNGEERAKGNILERFSAQQFPDLHSELNLSSLELGDSALYFCASSVRQYPHYGYTFGSGTRLTVV.

The CDR3 region has the DNA TGCGCCAGCAGCCGGGTTTTAGCGGGAGGCTCAGGCACAGATACGCAGTATTTT. This encodes CASSRVLAGGSGTDTQYF. The rearrangement joins TRBV4-1 to TRBJ2-3; 10 bases are a match to TRBD2. Germline V lookup: CDR1 MGHRA, CDR2 YSYEKL. CDR3 length: 18 residues. V dropped 4 bases and J dropped 1; count of bases not matched to a gene: 11.

This chain links TRBV27 with TRBJ2-3, with TRBD1 matching 7 bases. The CDR3 runs 16 residues. The J segment lost 1 base and the V segment lost 2 bases, leaving 6 bases of the junction unmatched. In germline, CDR1 is MNHEY, CDR2 SMNVEV (reference sequence). The CDR3 nucleotides are TGTGCCAGCAGTTTAAGGACAGGAGTTGGCACAGATACGCAGTATTTT. It yields the protein CASSLRTGVGTDTQYF.